These 28 T cell receptor beta chains share one sample of origin, sequenced in a study of cytomegalovirus exposure and HLA in healthy donors. The PCR was carried out with 60 Vbeta primers and 13 Jbeta primers. Method: immunoSEQ multiplex PCR; TCRdb's copy keeps in-frame clones and lacks some. Of about 200,000 clones detected, 70% to 80% appear once; the ten largest clones hold approximately 0.4%. The specimen was PBMCs. The receptor set was obtained from a male donor in good health and CMV-seropositive.

Turning to this clone: Other DNA sequences in the sample encode the same CDR3. The rearrangement links TRBV9 to TRBJ2-7, with TRBD1 matching over 7 bases. The CDR3 has 14 residues. CDR1 is SGDLS, CDR2 YYNGEE, per germline. The V segment lost 0 bases and the J segment 2 bases; nucleotides outside the gene matches: 2. CDR3 residues: CASSVGTGTYEQYF. CDR3 DNA sequence: TGTGCCAGCAGCGTAGGGACAGGTACCTACGAGCAGTACTTC.

The chain links TRBV19 to TRBJ1-4, with TRBD1 identical over 8 bases. Trimming at V came to 7 bases and at J to 7 bases, leaving 8 bases not matched to a gene. The CDR3 has 14 amino acids. Germline lookup yields CDR1 LNHDA and CDR2 SQIVND (reference sequence). The CDR3 sequence: CASKDVGTGEKLFF. The CDR3, as DNA: TGTGCCAGTAAGGACGTGGGGACAGGTGAAAAACTGTTTTTT.

This clone was detected only a few times. V gene TRBV5-1 combines with J gene TRBJ2-1, with 14 bases matching TRBD2. The CDR3 totals 15 residues. Germline-derived CDR1 and CDR2 are SGHRS and YFSETQ. The junction had 7 bases not matched to a gene; V was cut back by 2 bases and J by 12 bases. CDR3 DNA sequence: TGCGCCAGCAGCTTCGGGACTAGCGGGAGTGAAGGGCAGTTCTTC. It specifies CASSFGTSGSEGQFF.

The gene calls are TRBV6-5 and TRBJ1-2; weak D call: TRBD1 (6 bases). Trimming pared 6 bases from V and 5 bases from J, leaving 10 bases between. Per germline, CDR1 MNHEY and CDR2 SVGAGI. The CDR3 has 12 amino acids. Written as DNA, the CDR3 is TGTGCCAGCAGCCAACAGGGATATGGCTACACCTTC. Encoded protein: CASSQQGYGYTF.

This sequence joins TRBV18 and TRBJ2-2, with 9 bases that match TRBD2. V shed 3 bases, J shed 2 bases, and the junction held 7 bases outside the gene matches. The germline V gene has CDR1 KGHSH and CDR2 LQKENI. The CDR3 runs to 17 residues. DNA for the CDR3: TGTGCCAGCTCACCGATTAGACTAGCGGTAAACACCGGGGAGCTGTTTTTT. It codes for CASSPIRLAVNTGELFF.

The rearrangement links TRBV27 to TRBJ2-3; 7 positions agree with TRBD2. The CDR3 runs to 15 residues. Germline lookup yields CDR1 MNHEY and CDR2 SMNVEV (reference sequence). Trimming at V came to 3 bases and at J to 2 bases, leaving 5 bases not matched to a gene. CDR3 residues: CASSFLGDYTDTQYF. CDR3 DNA sequence: TGTGCCAGCAGTTTCTTGGGGGACTACACAGATACGCAGTATTTT.

The gene calls are TRBV9 and TRBJ1-1; 9 bases are shared with TRBD1. The length of the CDR3 is 14 residues. Germline CDR1 and CDR2: SGDLS and YYNGEE. V trimming: 4 bases; J trimming: 3 bases; junction bases outside the gene matches: 4. The CDR3 spells CASSPRTGDTEAFF. As DNA, the CDR3 is TGTGCCAGCAGCCCACGGACAGGGGACACTGAAGCTTTCTTT. Full variable domain (outside the CDR3, taken from reference TRBV9 and TRBJ1-1): DSGVTQTPKHLITATGQRVTLRCSPRSGDLSVYWYQQSLDQGLQFLIQYYNGEERAKGNILERFSAQQFPDLHSELNLSSLELGDSALYFCASSPRTGDTEAFFGQGTRLTVV.

J is TRBJ2-5 and V is TRBV5-5; D is unresolved. Per germline, CDR1 SGHKS and CDR2 YYEKEE (reference sequence). V was cut by 7 bases and J by 1 base, with 14 bases left in between. The CDR3 is 14 residues long. CDR3 residues: CASSFAAAQETQYF. The CDR3 nucleotides read TGTGCCAGCTCGTTTGCGGCGGCCCAAGAGACCCAGTACTTC.

V gene TRBV7-9 combines with J gene TRBJ1-1, with 10 bases matching TRBD1. CDR3 length equals 15 residues. Trimming at V came to 6 bases and at J to 5 bases, leaving 9 bases not matched to a gene. The germline CDR1 and CDR2 sequences are SEHNR and FQNEAQ (reference sequence). The CDR3: CASRGDRGVGTEAFF. The CDR3 coding sequence is TGTGCCAGCAGGGGGGACAGGGGTGTTGGAACTGAAGCTTTCTTT.

The chain has TRBV7-9 and TRBJ1-1; 7 nucleotides line up with TRBD1. The trim removed 1 base at V and 3 bases at J, leaving 8 bases unmatched. The germline V gene encodes CDR1 SEHNR and CDR2 FQNEAQ (reference sequence). This CDR3 spans 16 amino acids. For the CDR3, the DNA is TGTGCCAGCAGCTTAGTTACCGGGACAGAGGACACTGAAGCTTTCTTT. Encoded protein: CASSLVTGTEDTEAFF.

The V call is TRBV27, the J call TRBJ2-6; 8 positions match TRBD1. Germline loops: CDR1 MNHEY, CDR2 SMNVEV (reference sequence). Trimming removed 6 bases from V and 3 bases from J; junction bases left unmatched: 4. CDR3 length equals 15 residues. In nucleotides, the CDR3 is TGTGCCAGCAGATCAACAGGGGGTGGGGCCAACGTCCTGACTTTC. Amino acid sequence: CASRSTGGGANVLTF.

The gene calls are TRBV29-1 and TRBJ2-7, with TRBD2 matching 13 bases. V lost 4 bases, J lost 0 bases, and 3 bases stayed unmatched. The germline V gene encodes CDR1 SQVTM and CDR2 ANQGSEA. CDR3 length: 15 amino acids. The CDR3 DNA reads TGCAGCGTTGGGGGACTAGCGGGACGCTCCTACGAGCAGTACTTC. Protein product: CSVGGLAGRSYEQYF.

The J gene is TRBJ1-1, the V gene TRBV13; 12 nucleotides match TRBD1. Germline CDR1 and CDR2: PRHDT and FYEKMQ (reference sequence). With V trimmed by 0 bases and J by 1 base, 12 bases remained unmatched. There are 20 residues in the CDR3. The CDR3 nucleotides are TGTGCCAGCAGCTTAGGTCTCCTACCGGGACAGGGGGCGAAGAACACTGAAGCTTTCTTT. Protein sequence: CASSLGLLPGQGAKNTEAFF.

The chain combines TRBV7-9 with TRBJ2-5, with 10 bases matching TRBD2. The end of the DNA fits TRBJ2-7 better, so the J call may be wrong. Germline V gives CDR1 SEHNR, CDR2 FQNEAQ (reference sequence). The CDR3 loop spans 14 amino acids. The CDR3 reads CASSPSGRAYEQYF. Here the CDR3 DNA reads TGTGCCAGCAGCCCCAGCGGGAGGGCATACGAGCAGTACTTC.

The rearrangement uses TRBV11-2 and TRBJ1-6, with a weak D call TRBD1 (6 bases). V was clipped by 3 bases and J by 6 bases, with 15 bases between them. The CDR3 totals 16 residues. Germline loops: CDR1 SGHAT, CDR2 FQNNGV. CDR3 loop: CASSLNPGTTNSPLHF. In nucleotides, the CDR3 is TGTGCCAGCAGCTTGAACCCCGGGACAACTAATTCACCCCTCCACTTT.

CDR3 region: CASSRYRDRQGGEQYF. The CDR3 DNA is TGTGCCAGCAGCCGATATAGGGACCGGCAGGGGGGCGAGCAGTACTTC. The chain couples TRBV27 to TRBJ2-7; tentatively, D is TRBD1 (7 bases). This CDR3 is 16 amino acids long. The germline V and J ends were trimmed by 6 bases and 6 bases, with 24 bases remaining between them. Germline assignment: CDR1 MNHEY and CDR2 SMNVEV (reference sequence).

There are a few counts of this clone. The rearrangement links TRBV27 to TRBJ2-7, with TRBD2 identical over 9 bases. The CDR3 consists of 14 residues. The germline V gene has CDR1 MNHEY and CDR2 SMNVEV (reference sequence). The trim removed 8 bases at V and 0 bases at J, leaving 5 bases unmatched. For the CDR3, the DNA is TGTGCCAGCCCCGGGACTAGCCTCTCCTACGAGCAGTACTTC. Translated, it gives CASPGTSLSYEQYF.

This chain uses TRBV7-2 with TRBJ2-3, with D maybe TRBD2 (6 bases). There are 13 residues in the CDR3. CDR1 and CDR2 (germline): SGHTA, FQGNSA. Trimming took 4 bases from V and 4 from J, leaving 9 bases between them. The CDR3 bases are TGTGCCAGCAGCTCCCGGGGGTCAGATACGCAGTATTTT. Its protein is CASSSRGSDTQYF.

V and J are TRBV5-4 and TRBJ2-3; 14 bases are shared with TRBD2. Germline CDR1 and CDR2: SGHNT and YYREEE (reference sequence). CDR3 size: 15 residues. Trimming removed 3 bases from V and 6 bases from J; junction bases left unmatched: 3. The CDR3 coding sequence is TGTGCCAGCAGCTGGGGGACTAGCGGGGGTGATACGCAGTATTTT. Protein sequence: CASSWGTSGGDTQYF.

This chain links TRBV9 with TRBJ1-2; TRBD1 is a possible D gene (5 bases). Germline CDR1 reads SGDLS; CDR2 reads YYNGEE. V was pared by 4 bases and J by 6 bases, with 13 bases between. CDR3 size: 13 residues. CDR3 in amino acids: CASSSDRADGYTF. The CDR3 coding sequence is TGTGCCAGCAGCTCCGACAGAGCCGATGGCTACACCTTC.

This clone was counted once. The chain combines TRBV21-1 with TRBJ1-1; the DNA was not compared with TRBD1, the D call given in the table. TRBV21-1 is termed a pseudogene. The CDR3 is 15 residues long. The CDR3 bases are TGTGCCAGCAGCAACCTACAGGGGGCGCGCACTGAAGCTTTCTTT. Its translation is CASSNLQGARTEAFF.

CDR3 amino acids: CASSSLGQFKSEQFF. In DNA, the CDR3 is TGTGCCAGCAGCTCGCTGGGACAGTTTAAGAGTGAGCAGTTCTTC. The V call is TRBV7-3, the J call TRBJ2-1; 7 bases match TRBD1. With 4 bases clipped from V and 9 bases from J, the junction kept 12 bases outside the gene matches. The CDR3 is 15 residues long. The V gene's germline CDR1 is SGHTA and CDR2 FQGTGA.

J is TRBJ2-4 and V is TRBV9, with 8 bases that match TRBD2. The length of the CDR3 is 14 residues. V lost 3 bases to trimming and J lost 9 bases; unmatched junction nucleotides: 8. Germline CDR1 is SGDLS and CDR2 is YYNGEE. This CDR3 is CASSGGYREGIQYF. Here the CDR3 DNA reads TGTGCCAGCAGCGGGGGCTATCGGGAGGGCATTCAGTACTTC.

This clone was counted once. The rearrangement links TRBV5-6 to TRBJ1-5; TRBD1 aligns across 7 bases. Germline lookup yields CDR1 SGHDT and CDR2 YYEEEE. The CDR3 spans 16 residues. V dropped 3 bases and J dropped 5; count of bases not matched to a gene: 11. CDR3 region: CASSSGGQSKHQPQHF. The DNA of the CDR3 is TGTGCCAGCAGCTCAGGGGGGCAGTCTAAGCATCAGCCCCAGCATTTT.

The chain links TRBV15 to TRBJ1-5, with TRBD1 matching 8 bases. The CDR3 extends over 17 amino acids. Germline values: CDR1 LNHNV, CDR2 YYDKDF (reference sequence). Trimming took 0 bases from V and 6 from J; bases not matched to a gene: 10. CDR3 loop: CATSREGRTGLIQPQHF. CDR3 nucleotide sequence: TGTGCCACCAGCAGAGAAGGCAGGACAGGGTTGATTCAGCCCCAGCATTTT.

The chain carries TRBV18 and TRBJ2-1, with D perhaps matching TRBD1 (6 bases). This CDR3 is built from 13 residues. Trimming removed 3 bases from V and 10 bases from J, with 13 bases in between. Germline V gives CDR1 KGHSH, CDR2 LQKENI. Written as DNA, the CDR3 is TGTGCCAGCTCACCCCGTGGGGGCGGAGAGCAGTTCTTC. Its protein product is CASSPRGGGEQFF.

CDR3 in amino acids: CASSPRQTEQFF. The DNA of the CDR3 is TGTGCCAGCTCACCGAGACAGACTGAGCAGTTCTTC. The chain employs TRBV18 and TRBJ2-1; D may be TRBD1 (5 bases). The CDR3 covers 12 residues. The V end lost 3 bases, the J end lost 9 bases, and 9 bases lay between the germline ends. Germline CDR1 reads KGHSH; CDR2 reads LQKENI.

The J gene is TRBJ2-6, the V gene TRBV28; the match to TRBD1 covers 8 bases. The CDR3 loop spans 17 amino acids. Germline assignment: CDR1 MDHEN and CDR2 SYDVKM. Losses at the gene ends were 7 bases for V and 0 bases for J; bases not matched to a gene: 8. The CDR3 spells CASTSGQGHSGANVLTF. CDR3 in DNA: TGTGCCAGCACCTCCGGACAGGGTCACTCTGGGGCCAACGTCCTGACTTTC.